The 12 T cell receptor beta chains below all came from one sample that was sequenced in a study of regulatory T cells in long-lasting Graves disease. Time point of the sample: persistent/refractory GD, antithyroid drugs over 5 years with positive TRAb. There was RNA extracted from PBMCs, and the TCR library was made from it. Researchers made TCR beta libraries by using iRepertoire HTBI primers and running Arm-PCR on CDR3 regions. MiXCR, run by TCRdb on the multiplex PCR reads, gives a single entry per CDR3 protein. Of a few hundred thousand distinct CDR3 sequences in the sample, 23% were seen once. Material: peripheral blood mononuclear cells (PBMCs), obtained when the disease was refractory, from a patient treated with antithyroid drugs. The receptors come from a female donor with Graves disease.

The rearrangement uses TRBV29-1 and TRBJ2-4, with 8 nucleotides matching TRBD1. Losses at the gene ends were 2 bases for V and 3 bases for J; bases not matched to a gene: 6. The CDR3 spans 15 residues. Germline CDR1 SQVTM, CDR2 ANQGSEA. Here the CDR3 DNA reads TGCAGCGTTGAATGGGCAGGGGGCAACAAAAACATTCAGTACTTC. It yields the protein CSVEWAGGNKNIQYF. Combining the CDR3 with reference TRBV29-1 and TRBJ2-4 gives the whole variable domain SAVISQKPSRDICQRGTSLTIQCQVDSQVTMMFWYRQQPGQSLTLIATANQGSEATYESGFVIDKFPISRPNLTFSTLTVSNMSPEDSSIYLCSVEWAGGNKNIQYFGAGTRLSVL.

This clonotype was recorded a few times. The chain employs TRBV6-1 and TRBJ1-1; 9 positions agree with TRBD1. CDR3 length: 14 amino acids. J lost 5 bases, V lost 8 bases, and 9 bases had no gene match. Per the germline V gene, CDR1 is MNHNS and CDR2 is SASEGT. The CDR3 region is CASGRTGAETEAFF. DNA for the CDR3: TGTGCCAGCGGGCGGACAGGGGCGGAGACTGAAGCTTTCTTT.

This clonotype was counted many times. The genes are TRBV3-1 and TRBJ1-5; 7 bases map to TRBD1. J lost 9 bases, V lost 1 base, and 3 bases had no gene match. From germline, CDR1 is LGHDT and CDR2 YNNKEL (reference sequence). The CDR3 sequence is 13 residues long. CDR3 residues: CASSQVRTGPQHF. CDR3 coding DNA: TGTGCCAGCAGCCAAGTAAGGACAGGGCCCCAGCATTTT.

This clonotype has more than one count but fewer than ten. This chain joins TRBV2 and TRBJ2-4; 7 nucleotides agree with TRBD2. The CDR3 sequence is 14 residues long. V lost 6 bases, J lost 9 bases, and 11 bases stayed unmatched. CDR1 and CDR2 (germline): SNHLY, FYNNEI. The DNA for the CDR3 is TGTGCCAGCAGGGCCTACGAGCGGGGTGGCATTCAGTACTTC. It is translated as CASRAYERGGIQYF.

This clonotype was found a few times. The rearrangement uses TRBV2 and TRBJ1-1; 7 nucleotides align to TRBD1. Looked up from germline, CDR1 is SNHLY and CDR2 is FYNNEI. Trimming at V came to 10 bases and at J to 5 bases, leaving 13 bases not matched to a gene. The CDR3 loop spans 14 amino acids. In DNA form, the CDR3 reads TGTGCCACCCTTTCTTCTAGGGGGCAGACTGAAGCTTTCTTT. Protein sequence: CATLSSRGQTEAFF.

In its sample, this clonotype was seen a few times. The genes are TRBV6-2 or TRBV6-3 and TRBJ1-5, with D possibly matching TRBD1 (6 bases). Germline V gene data show CDR1 as MNHEY and CDR2 as SVGEGT. V lost 4 bases, J lost 2 bases, and 9 bases lay in between. The CDR3 spans 14 residues. The CDR3 spells CASSWTVGNQPQHF. CDR3 DNA: TGTGCCAGCAGTTGGACAGTGGGCAATCAGCCCCAGCATTTT.

The chain employs TRBV12-3 or TRBV12-4 and TRBJ2-2; 10 nucleotides line up with TRBD1. This CDR3 has 20 amino acids. With 1 base clipped from V and 0 bases from J, the junction kept 11 bases outside the gene matches. The CDR3 is CASSLELGQGKLTNTGELFF. The CDR3 nucleotides are TGTGCCAGCAGTTTAGAGCTGGGACAGGGGAAACTTACGAACACCGGGGAGCTGTTTTTT.

This clonotype occurred many times. At one end the junction does not follow the germline gene, possibly because of a read error. This chain joins TRBV20-1 and TRBJ1-1; D remains unclear. Germline assignment: CDR1 DFQATT and CDR2 SNEGSKA (reference sequence). This CDR3 has 11 residues. CDR3 DNA sequence: TGCAGTGCCCCGATGAAAACCGGTTTCGTATTT. This encodes CSAPMKTGFVF.

This clonotype appeared a few times. The chain carries TRBV29-1 and TRBJ2-7, with 9 bases fitting TRBD2. Germline V gives CDR1 SQVTM, CDR2 ANQGSEA. This CDR3 has 15 amino acids. Trimming at V came to 2 bases and at J to 5 bases, leaving 10 bases not matched to a gene. CDR3 coding DNA: TGCAGCGTTGAAAGTTTGTCTAGCGGGACGCACGAGCAGTACTTC. As protein: CSVESLSSGTHEQYF.

Comment on this clonotype: Being one base from a much bigger clone, this may be a read error. The V call is TRBV2, the J call TRBJ2-7, with D possibly TRBD1 on 6 matching bases. Trimming shortened V by 6 bases and J by 2 bases, and 14 bases separated the two germline ends. This CDR3 has 14 residues. Per germline, CDR1 SNHLY and CDR2 FYNNEI. CDR3 nucleotide sequence: TGTGCCAGCAGCTCCGGGACAACGACCTACGAGCAGTACTTC. It codes for CASSSGTTTYEQYF.

In this sample, this clonotype turned up a few times. This sequence joins TRBV20-1 and TRBJ1-1; D perhaps matches TRBD1 (5 bases). This CDR3 has 12 amino acids. Deletions cut 4 bases from V and 5 bases from J, with 11 bases between. CDR1 is DFQATT, CDR2 SNEGSKA, per germline (reference sequence). The CDR3 spells CSATSGGTEAFF. CDR3 coding DNA: TGCAGTGCTACCTCTGGGGGGACTGAAGCTTTCTTT.

This clonotype has just a few counts. The J gene is TRBJ1-1, the V gene TRBV5-1, with 10 positions matching TRBD1. Unmatched junction bases numbered 7, after V lost 4 bases and J lost 4 bases. This CDR3 spans 15 amino acids. Germline values: CDR1 SGHRS, CDR2 YFSETQ. CDR3 DNA: TGCGCCAGCAGCCCCCGACAGGGGGCGCTCACTGAAGCTTTCTTT. It encodes CASSPRQGALTEAFF.